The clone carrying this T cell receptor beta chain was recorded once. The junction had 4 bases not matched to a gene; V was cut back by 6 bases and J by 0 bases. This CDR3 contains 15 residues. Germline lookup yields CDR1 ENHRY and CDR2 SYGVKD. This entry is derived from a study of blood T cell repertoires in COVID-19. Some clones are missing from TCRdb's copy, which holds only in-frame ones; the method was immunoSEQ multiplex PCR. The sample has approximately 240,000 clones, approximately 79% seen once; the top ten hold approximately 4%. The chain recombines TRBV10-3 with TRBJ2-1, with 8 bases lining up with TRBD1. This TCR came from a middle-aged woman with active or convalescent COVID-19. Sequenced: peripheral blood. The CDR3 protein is CAIRKQGDSYNEQFF. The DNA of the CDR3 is TGTGCCATCAGGAAACAGGGGGACTCCTACAATGAGCAGTTCTTC.